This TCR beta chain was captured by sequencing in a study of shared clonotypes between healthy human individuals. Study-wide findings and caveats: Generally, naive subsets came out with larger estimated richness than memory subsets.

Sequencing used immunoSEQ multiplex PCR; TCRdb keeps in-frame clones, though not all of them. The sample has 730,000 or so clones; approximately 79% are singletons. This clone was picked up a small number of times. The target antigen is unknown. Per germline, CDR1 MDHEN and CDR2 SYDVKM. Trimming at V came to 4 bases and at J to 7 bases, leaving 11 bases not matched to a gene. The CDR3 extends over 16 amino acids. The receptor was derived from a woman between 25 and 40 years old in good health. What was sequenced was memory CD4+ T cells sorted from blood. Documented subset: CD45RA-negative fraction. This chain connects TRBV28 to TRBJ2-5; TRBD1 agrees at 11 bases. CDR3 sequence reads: CASSSYGQGAKVTQYF. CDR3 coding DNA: TGTGCCAGCAGTTCGTACGGACAGGGGGCCAAGGTGACCCAGTACTTC.